Each of the 10 T cell receptor beta chains below was sequenced from the same sample in a study of CXCR3-negative and CXCR3-positive naive CD8 T cells (dated by TCRdb to between 2018 and 2021). Paper-wide results and their limitations: TRB CDR3s from CXCR3-positive naive cells showed higher hydrophobicity (lower Kidera factor 4), lower energy, and higher strength and volume indices than CXCR3-negative naive cells.

Sequencing was carried out with a NextSeq 550. The Human TCR Profiling Kit (MiLaboratory) was used to make UMI-labeled 5' RACE TRB cDNA libraries. The reads were reprocessed in TCRdb, with one entry per CDR3 protein sequence and no accompanying DNA. This sample's table has entries for around 63,000 distinct CDR3 sequences. The ten largest clones represent 4.8% of the sample. These TCRs' antigens remain unknown. The sequenced sample consisted of naive CXCR3+ CD8+ T cells from blood. The meaning of the sample's cell subset or site label: CD45RO-CCR7+CD27+CD95- naive CD8+ T cells expressing CXCR3 (TNR3+). These receptors all stem from a human donor in good health. Some clones in this sample may be carry-over from other donors' samples.

The rearrangement joins TRBV29-1 to TRBJ2-7. Germline V gene lookup returns CDR1 SQVTM and CDR2 ANQGSEA. The CDR3 runs to 12 residues. CDR3 sequence: CSVELVGYEQYF.

The chain is built from TRBV15 and TRBJ2-7; there is no DNA to check the TCRdb D call of TRBD1. This CDR3 spans 15 amino acids. From germline, CDR1 is LNHNV and CDR2 YYDKDF (reference sequence). The CDR3 is CDTSIPGQGSYEQYF. Based on the CDR3 plus reference TRBV15 and TRBJ2-7, the full variable domain is DAMVIQNPRYQVTQFGKPVTLSCSQTLNHNVMYWYQQKSSQAPKLLFHYYDKDFNNEADTPDNFQSRRPNTSFCFLDIRSPGLGDTAMYLCDTSIPGQGSYEQYFGPGTRLTVT.

The chain employs TRBV27 and TRBJ2-1; TCRdb proposes TRBD1, but this gene call is untestable without DNA. The CDR3 totals 13 residues. The germline CDR1 and CDR2 sequences are MNHEY and SMNVEV (reference sequence). The CDR3 reads CASSQRTGNEQFF.

The CDR3 spells CASNRRGFAEAFF. The chain combines TRBV2 with TRBJ1-1. The CDR3 has 13 residues. CDR1 and CDR2 from the germline V gene are SNHLY and FYNNEI. Full variable domain (rest looked up from reference TRBV2 and TRBJ1-1): EPEVTQTPSHQVTQMGQEVILRCVPISNHLYFYWYRQILGQKVEFLVSFYNNEISEKSEIFDDQFSVERPDGSNFTLKIRSTKLEDSAMYFCASNRRGFAEAFFGQGTRLTVV.

CDR3 residues: CASSLARDRYEQYF. This rearrangement joins TRBV12-3 or TRBV12-4 to TRBJ2-7; the D gene TCRdb calls, TRBD1, cannot be checked with no DNA. This CDR3 is built from 14 residues.

The J gene is TRBJ2-1, the V gene TRBV5-6. Germline V CDR1 and CDR2: SGHDT, YYEEEE. The CDR3 covers 13 residues. CDR3 protein: CASSGVGVNEQFF.

V is TRBV15 and J is TRBJ2-2. Per the germline V gene, CDR1 is LNHNV and CDR2 is YYDKDF (reference sequence). The CDR3 sequence is 11 residues long. CDR3 sequence: CATGEAGELFF.

The chain carries TRBV9 and TRBJ2-1; no DNA is available, so the TRBD2 call from TCRdb remains unchecked. From germline, CDR1 is SGDLS and CDR2 YYNGEE. This CDR3 region has 15 residues. CDR3 sequence reads: CASSARLAGINEQFF.

Frequency places this clonotype as medium-sized (0.01 to 0.1%). The rearrangement links TRBV6-2 or TRBV6-3 to TRBJ2-5; TCRdb lists TRBD2, though no DNA is available to test this call. Germline assignment: CDR1 MNHEY and CDR2 SVGEGT. The CDR3 has 15 residues. This CDR3 is CASGPFSGGQETQYF.

The chain links TRBV11-2 to TRBJ1-1; the TCRdb D gene call, TRBD1, has no DNA to confirm it. The CDR3 has 15 amino acids. CDR1 and CDR2 (germline): SGHAT, FQNNGV. The chain's CDR3 is CASSPGQGFLTEAFF.